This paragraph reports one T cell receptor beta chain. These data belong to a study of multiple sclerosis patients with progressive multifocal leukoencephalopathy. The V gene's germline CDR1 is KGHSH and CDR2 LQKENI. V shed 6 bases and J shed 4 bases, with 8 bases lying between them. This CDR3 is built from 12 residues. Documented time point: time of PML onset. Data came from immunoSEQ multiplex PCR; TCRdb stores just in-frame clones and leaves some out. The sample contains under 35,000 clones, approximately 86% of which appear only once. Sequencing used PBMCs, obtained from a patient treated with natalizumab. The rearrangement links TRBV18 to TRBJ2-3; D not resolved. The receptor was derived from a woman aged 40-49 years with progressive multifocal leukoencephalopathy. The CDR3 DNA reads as TGTGCCAGCTCCCTTTCCCCAGATACGCAGTATTTT. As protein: CASSLSPDTQYF.